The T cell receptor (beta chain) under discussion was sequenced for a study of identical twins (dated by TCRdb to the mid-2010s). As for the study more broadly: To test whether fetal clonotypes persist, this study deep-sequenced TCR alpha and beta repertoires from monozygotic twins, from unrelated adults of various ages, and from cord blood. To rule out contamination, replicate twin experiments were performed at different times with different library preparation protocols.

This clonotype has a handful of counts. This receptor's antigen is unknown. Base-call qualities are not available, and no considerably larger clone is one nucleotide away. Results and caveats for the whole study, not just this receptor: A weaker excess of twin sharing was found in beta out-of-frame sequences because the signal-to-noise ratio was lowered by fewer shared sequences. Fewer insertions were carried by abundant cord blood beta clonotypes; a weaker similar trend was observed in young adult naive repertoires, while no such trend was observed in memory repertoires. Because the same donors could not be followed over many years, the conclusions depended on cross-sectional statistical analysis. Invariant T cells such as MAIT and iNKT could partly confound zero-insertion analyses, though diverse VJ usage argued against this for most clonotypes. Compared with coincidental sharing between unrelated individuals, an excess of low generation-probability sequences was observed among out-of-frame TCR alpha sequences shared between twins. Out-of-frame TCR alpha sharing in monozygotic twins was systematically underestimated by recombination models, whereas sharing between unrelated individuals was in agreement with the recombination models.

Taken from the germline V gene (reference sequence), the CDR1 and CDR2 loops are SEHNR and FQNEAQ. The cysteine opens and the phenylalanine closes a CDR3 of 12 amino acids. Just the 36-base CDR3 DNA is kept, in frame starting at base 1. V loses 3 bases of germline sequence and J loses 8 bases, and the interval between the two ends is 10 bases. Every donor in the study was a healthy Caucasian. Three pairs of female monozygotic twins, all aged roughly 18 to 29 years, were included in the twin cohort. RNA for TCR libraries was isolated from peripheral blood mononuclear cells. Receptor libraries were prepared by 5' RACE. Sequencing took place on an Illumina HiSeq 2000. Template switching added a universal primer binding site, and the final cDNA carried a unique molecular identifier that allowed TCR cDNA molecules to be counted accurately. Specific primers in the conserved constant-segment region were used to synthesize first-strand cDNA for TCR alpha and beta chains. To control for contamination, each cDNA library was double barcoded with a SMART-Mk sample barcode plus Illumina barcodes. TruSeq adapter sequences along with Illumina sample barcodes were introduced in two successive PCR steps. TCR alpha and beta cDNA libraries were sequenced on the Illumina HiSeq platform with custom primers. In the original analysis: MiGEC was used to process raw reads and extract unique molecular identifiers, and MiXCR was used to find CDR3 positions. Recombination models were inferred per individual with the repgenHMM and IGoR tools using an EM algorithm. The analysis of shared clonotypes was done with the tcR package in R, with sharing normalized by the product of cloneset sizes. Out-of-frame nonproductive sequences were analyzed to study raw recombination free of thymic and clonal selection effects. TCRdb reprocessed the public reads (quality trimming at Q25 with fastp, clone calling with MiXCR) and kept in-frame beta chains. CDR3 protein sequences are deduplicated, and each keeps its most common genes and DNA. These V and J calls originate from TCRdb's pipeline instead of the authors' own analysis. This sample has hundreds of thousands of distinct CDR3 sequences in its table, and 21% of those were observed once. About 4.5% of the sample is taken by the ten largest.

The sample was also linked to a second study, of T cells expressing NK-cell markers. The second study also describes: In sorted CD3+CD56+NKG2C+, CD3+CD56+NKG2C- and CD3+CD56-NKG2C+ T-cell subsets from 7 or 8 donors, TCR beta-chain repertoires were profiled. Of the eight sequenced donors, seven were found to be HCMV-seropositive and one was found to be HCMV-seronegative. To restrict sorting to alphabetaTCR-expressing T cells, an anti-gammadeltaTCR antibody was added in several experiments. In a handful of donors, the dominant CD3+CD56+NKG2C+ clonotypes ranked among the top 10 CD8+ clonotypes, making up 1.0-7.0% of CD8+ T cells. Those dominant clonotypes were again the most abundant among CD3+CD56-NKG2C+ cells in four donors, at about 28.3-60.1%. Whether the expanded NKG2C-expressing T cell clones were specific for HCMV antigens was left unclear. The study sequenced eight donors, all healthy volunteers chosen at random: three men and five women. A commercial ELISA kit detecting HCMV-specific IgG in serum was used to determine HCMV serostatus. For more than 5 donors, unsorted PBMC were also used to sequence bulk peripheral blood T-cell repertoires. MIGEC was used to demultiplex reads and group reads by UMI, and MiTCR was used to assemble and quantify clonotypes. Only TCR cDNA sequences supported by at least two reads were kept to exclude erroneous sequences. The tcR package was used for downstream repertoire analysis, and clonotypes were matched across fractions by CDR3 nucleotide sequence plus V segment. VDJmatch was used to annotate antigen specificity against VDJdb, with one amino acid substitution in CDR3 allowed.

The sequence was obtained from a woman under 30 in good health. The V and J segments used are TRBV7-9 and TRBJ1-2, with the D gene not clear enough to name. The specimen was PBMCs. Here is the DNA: TGTGCCAGCAGCTTTTTGAGGGAAGGCTACACCTTC. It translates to CASSFLREGYTF.